The next 9 T cell receptor beta chains were all read from a single sample in a study of shared clonotypes between healthy human individuals. Measured with immunoSEQ multiplex PCR; TCRdb has only the in-frame clones, and not every one. The sample lists 740,000 or so clones, around 78% occurring once. Sequenced input: memory CD4+ T cells sorted from blood. This sample's subset: CD45RA-negative fraction. These receptors all stem from a woman in her 30s in good health.

This clone was picked up a small number of times. This chain connects TRBV5-4 to TRBJ2-2; perhaps TRBD2 as D (6 bases). The CDR3 sequence is 12 residues long. The V and J ends lost 10 bases and 6 bases respectively, with 13 bases between them. In germline, CDR1 is SGHNT, CDR2 YYREEE (reference sequence). CDR3 sequence (DNA): TGTGCCTCTAGCGCCCCGGCCGGGGAGCTGTTTTTT. Translated: CASSAPAGELFF.

The CDR3 DNA is TGTGCCAGTAGTATAACTGGGGCGAACACTGAAGCTTTCTTT. It is translated as CASSITGANTEAFF. V usage is TRBV19 and J usage is TRBJ1-1; D possibly corresponds to TRBD1 (5 bases). V lost 2 bases to trimming and J lost 1 base, with 8 bases between them. The CDR3 consists of 14 residues. Germline assignment: CDR1 LNHDA and CDR2 SQIVND (reference sequence).

The rearrangement links TRBV5-1 to TRBJ1-1; D not certain. The CDR3 length is 14 residues. V lost 3 bases and J 0 bases, leaving 9 bases between the germline ends. CDR1 and CDR2 (germline): SGHRS, YFSETQ. CDR3 loop: CASSSNPVNTEAFF. The DNA for the CDR3 is TGCGCCAGCAGCTCCAATCCGGTGAACACTGAAGCTTTCTTT.

Note on this clone: The junction departs from germline at one end; a sequencing error may be responsible. The same CDR3 also results from other DNA sequences found in this sample. The chain links TRBV6-5 to TRBJ2-7, with D possibly being TRBD1 or TRBD2 (5 bases each). The V gene's germline CDR1 is MNHEY and CDR2 SVGAGI. The CDR3 spans 12 residues. CDR3 nucleotides: TGTGCCAGCAGAGGGACCTCCTACGAGCAATACTTC. This codes for CASRGTSYEQYF.

This rearrangement joins TRBV7-2 to TRBJ2-7; maybe TRBD2 (6 bases). The CDR3 spans 13 residues. The germline V gene has CDR1 SGHTA and CDR2 FQGNSA. V was shortened by 4 bases and J by 7 bases, with 14 bases between the two germline ends. CDR3 sequence: CASSSQRGKEQYF. The CDR3 nucleotides read TGTGCCAGCAGCTCCCAACGGGGGAAGGAGCAGTACTTC.

V and J are TRBV9 and TRBJ1-2, with 7 bases fitting TRBD1. In germline, CDR1 is SGDLS, CDR2 YYNGEE. V was clipped by 6 bases and J by 1 base; unmatched bases: 3. CDR3 length: 13 amino acids. CDR3: CASTRQGNYGYTF. The CDR3 nucleotides are TGTGCCAGCACTAGACAGGGTAACTATGGCTACACCTTC. The variable domain in full, completed from reference TRBV9 and TRBJ1-2, reads DSGVTQTPKHLITATGQRVTLRCSPRSGDLSVYWYQQSLDQGLQFLIQYYNGEERAKGNILERFSAQQFPDLHSELNLSSLELGDSALYFCASTRQGNYGYTFGSGTRLTVV.

V gene TRBV28 combines with J gene TRBJ1-5, with unresolved D. This CDR3 spans 13 amino acids. V lost 5 bases and J lost 4, with 9 bases in between. Germline V gene lookup returns CDR1 MDHEN and CDR2 SYDVKM. CDR3 sequence reads: CASSAGENQPQHF. DNA for the CDR3: TGTGCCAGCAGTGCAGGAGAAAATCAGCCCCAGCATTTT.

As for this clone: The same CDR3 also results from other DNA sequences found in this sample. V and J are TRBV7-8 and TRBJ2-7, with no clear D. V lost 1 base and J lost 2, with 9 bases in between. Germline V lookup: CDR1 SGHVS, CDR2 FQNEAQ. The length of the CDR3 is 14 residues. The DNA of the CDR3 is TGTGCCAGCAGCTTAGTTCTAGGTCCCTACGAGCAGTACTTC. This sequence encodes CASSLVLGPYEQYF.

V usage is TRBV25-1 and J usage is TRBJ2-1, with D uncertain. V lost 2 bases, J lost 6 bases, and 11 bases lay in between. CDR3 length: 14 amino acids. CDR1 is MGHDK and CDR2 is SYGVNS in the germline V gene. Here the CDR3 DNA reads TGTGCCAGCAGTGAAAGCGACTCGAGCAATGAGCAGTTCTTC. This sequence encodes CASSESDSSNEQFF.